The T cell receptor (beta chain) under discussion was sequenced for a study of cytomegalovirus exposure and HLA in healthy donors. Study summary: As an earlier analysis found, roughly 180 million T cells yielded about 120 million unique TCR beta sequences. About 85 million unique TCRs from HLA-typed donors were held in an early release of data. Study-level points and caveats: Follow-up analysis later connected one missense variant in DCLRE1C with trimming of TCR beta V- and J-genes.

On this clone: As yet, its antigen is unknown.

Germline lookup yields CDR1 SGHRS and CDR2 YFSETQ. The V segment lost 3 bases and the J segment 12 bases; nucleotides outside the gene matches: 11. This CDR3 region has 14 residues. PCR primers comprised 60 Vbeta and 13 Jbeta primers. Libraries were prepared by immunoSEQ multiplex PCR; TCRdb keeps only in-frame clonotypes and omits some of them. The data show 130,000 or so clones, with about 61% seen just once and less than 2.5% held by the top ten. The sequence derives from a woman aged 40 to 50 in good health and CMV-seronegative. The V gene is TRBV5-1, the J gene TRBJ2-1; 8 bases are a match to TRBD1. The sequenced sample was PBMCs. CDR3 sequence: CASSWAGGEFLQFF. In DNA form, the CDR3 reads TGCGCCAGCAGCTGGGCAGGGGGCGAGTTCCTGCAGTTCTTC.